Presented here are 32 T cell receptor beta chains from one specimen sequenced in a study of shared clonotypes between healthy human individuals. The naive CD8 subset, CD45RO-negative cells positively selected for CCR7, excluded terminally differentiated effector memory CD45RA+ cells. Produced via immunoSEQ multiplex PCR; TCRdb's table is partial and in-frame only. This sample carries about 2 million clones, less than 95% of them seen once, and the ten largest clones take 1% to 1.5%. Sequenced: naive CD8+ T cells sorted from blood. These receptors were taken from a man in his late teens or twenties in good health.

This clone was seen only once. The chain uses TRBV5-1 and TRBJ2-1; 9 bases map to TRBD2. This CDR3 has 16 amino acids. J gave up 5 bases and V 2 bases, and 8 bases lay outside the gene matches. In germline, CDR1 is SGHRS, CDR2 YFSETQ. CDR3 in amino acids: CASSLPPSGDHNEQFF. Written as DNA, the CDR3 is TGCGCCAGCAGCTTACCACCTAGCGGGGATCACAATGAGCAGTTCTTC.

The rearrangement links TRBV5-5 to TRBJ1-2, with D possibly matching TRBD1 (6 bases). This CDR3 has 13 amino acids. V was pared by 1 base and J by 3 bases, with 7 bases between. CDR1 SGHKS and CDR2 YYEKEE come from the germline V gene (reference sequence). CDR3 protein: CASSLWTDYGYTF. DNA of the CDR3: TGTGCCAGCAGCTTGTGGACAGACTATGGCTACACCTTC.

Here the CDR3 DNA reads TGTGCCAGCAGTTCAGGCCCCCTCCCCCACCACTCACCCCTCCACTTT. Translation: CASSSGPLPHHSPLHF. V usage is TRBV28 and J usage is TRBJ1-6; D call uncertain. This CDR3 spans 16 amino acids. Deletions cut 4 bases from V and 10 bases from J, with 20 bases between. CDR1 MDHEN and CDR2 SYDVKM come from the germline V gene.

This rearrangement joins TRBV15 to TRBJ1-5; 8 bases map to TRBD1. This CDR3 is built from 17 residues. CDR1 is LNHNV, CDR2 YYDKDF, per germline (reference sequence). V trimming: 0 bases; J trimming: 6 bases; junction bases outside the gene matches: 10. CDR3 nucleotides: TGTGCCACCAGCAGAGATCGTGGACAGGGTGTCAGTCAGCCCCAGCATTTT. Protein sequence: CATSRDRGQGVSQPQHF.

This clone was seen a single time. The J gene is TRBJ2-1, the V gene TRBV11-2, with D possibly matching TRBD2 (7 bases). CDR1 is SGHAT, CDR2 FQNNGV, per germline. The CDR3 sequence is 16 residues long. Between the trimmed V and J ends, which lost 4 bases and 4 bases, there was a span of 17 bases. CDR3 coding DNA: TGTGCCAGCAGCTATACTCGGGGGGCGGGTTACAATGAGCAGTTCTTC. Translating it yields CASSYTRGAGYNEQFF. Full variable domain (remainder filled in from reference TRBV11-2 and TRBJ2-1): EAGVAQSPRYKIIEKRQSVAFWCNPISGHATLYWYQQILGQGPKLLIQFQNNGVVDDSQLPKDRFSAERLKGVDSTLKIQPAKLEDSAVYLCASSYTRGAGYNEQFFGPGTRLTVL.

This chain links TRBV10-3 with TRBJ2-5; 14 nucleotides line up with TRBD2. Germline V lookup: CDR1 ENHRY, CDR2 SYGVKD. The CDR3 runs to 19 residues. With V trimmed by 3 bases and J by 4 bases, 13 bases remained unmatched. The CDR3 loop reads CAISDRYVGLAGEGETQYF. In DNA, the CDR3 is TGTGCCATCAGTGACCGATACGTGGGACTAGCGGGGGAGGGAGAGACCCAGTACTTC.

CDR3 DNA: TGCGCCAGCAGCCCAGAGCAGGGATCCGGGGAGCTGTTTTTT. It specifies CASSPEQGSGELFF. The J gene is TRBJ2-2, the V gene TRBV4-1; TRBD1 is a possible D gene (5 bases). The ends were cut back, 4 bases at V and 6 bases at J, with 12 bases in the middle. Germline V CDR1 and CDR2: MGHRA, YSYEKL. The CDR3 is 14 amino acids.

The rearrangement joins TRBV4-1 to TRBJ1-2; the match to TRBD1 covers 9 bases. From germline, CDR1 is MGHRA and CDR2 YSYEKL. The CDR3 consists of 16 residues. V was clipped by 1 base and J by 4 bases; unmatched bases: 7. CDR3 residues: CASSQVGGQGSYGYTF. The CDR3 nucleotides read TGCGCCAGCAGCCAAGTAGGGGGACAGGGTAGCTATGGCTACACCTTC.

The chain carries TRBV7-2 and TRBJ2-3; 10 nucleotides align to TRBD1. The CDR3 has 17 residues. With V trimmed by 5 bases and J by 2 bases, 10 bases remained unmatched. Looked up from germline, CDR1 is SGHTA and CDR2 is FQGNSA. The CDR3 DNA reads as TGTGCCAGCAGCCGACCTGGGACAGGGGCGATCACAGATACGCAGTATTTT. This encodes CASSRPGTGAITDTQYF.

This chain links TRBV5-4 with TRBJ2-7; D is perhaps TRBD1 (5 bases). The V and J ends lost 3 bases and 6 bases respectively, with 10 bases between them. CDR1 SGHNT and CDR2 YYREEE come from the germline V gene (reference sequence). The CDR3 length is 12 residues. CDR3 loop: CASSSQGVEQYF. The CDR3 nucleotides read TGTGCCAGCAGCTCCCAAGGGGTCGAGCAGTACTTC.

V usage is TRBV28 and J usage is TRBJ2-1; 8 nucleotides align to TRBD2. Trimming removed 4 bases from V and 4 bases from J; junction bases left unmatched: 12. In germline, CDR1 is MDHEN, CDR2 SYDVKM. This CDR3 is 17 amino acids long. In DNA, the CDR3 is TGTGCCAGCAGTTCCCCCGTCTTGCGGGGGGATTACAATGAGCAGTTCTTC. It yields the protein CASSSPVLRGDYNEQFF. Full variable domain (remainder filled in from reference TRBV28 and TRBJ2-1): DVKVTQSSRYLVKRTGEKVFLECVQDMDHENMFWYRQDPGLGLRLIYFSYDVKMKEKGDIPEGYSVSREKKERFSLILESASTNQTSMYLCASSSPVLRGDYNEQFFGPGTRLTVL.

Points on this clone: The same CDR3 also results from other DNA sequences found in this sample. This rearrangement joins TRBV20-1 to TRBJ2-7, with no clear D. The CDR3 is 11 amino acids. In germline, CDR1 is DFQATT, CDR2 SNEGSKA (reference sequence). V shed 6 bases and J shed 0 bases, with 6 bases lying between them. For the CDR3, the DNA is TGCAGTGCGTCCGACTCCTACGAGCAGTACTTC. Protein: CSASDSYEQYF.

The J gene is TRBJ2-1, the V gene TRBV29-1, with unresolved D. The V gene lost 7 bases and the J gene lost 0 bases, with 10 bases spanning the gap. Germline V gene data show CDR1 as SQVTM and CDR2 as ANQGSEA. The CDR3 spans 13 residues. CDR3 nucleotides: TGCAGCGCCGCGGTCCCCTCCTACAATGAGCAGTTCTTC. Translated, it gives CSAAVPSYNEQFF.

The rearrangement uses TRBV7-9 and TRBJ1-2; D ambiguous. CDR1 SEHNR and CDR2 FQNEAQ come from the germline V gene (reference sequence). This CDR3 is built from 14 residues. Trimming shortened V by 1 base and J by 3 bases, and 9 bases separated the two germline ends. DNA of the CDR3: TGTGCCAGCAGCTTAGTAGCAATGGACTATGGCTACACCTTC. Translation: CASSLVAMDYGYTF.

This sequence joins TRBV5-1 and TRBJ2-3, with D possibly matching TRBD2 (6 bases). The CDR3 covers 16 residues. V lost 4 bases, J lost 3 bases, and 18 bases lay in between. Germline CDR1 reads SGHRS; CDR2 reads YFSETQ. CDR3 protein: CASSNRLGPRTDTQYF. For the CDR3, the DNA is TGCGCCAGCAGCAACCGACTAGGTCCCCGGACAGATACGCAGTATTTT.

The gene calls are TRBV7-2 and TRBJ1-4; TRBD1 matches 8 bases. CDR3 length: 18 residues. Trimming at V came to 5 bases and at J to 2 bases, leaving 13 bases not matched to a gene. Germline V gene sequence: CDR1 SGHTA, CDR2 FQGNSA. CDR3 region: CASSAPRTGIATNEKLFF. CDR3 DNA sequence: TGTGCCAGCAGCGCGCCCAGGACAGGGATCGCCACTAATGAAAAACTGTTTTTT.

The rearrangement uses TRBV6-6 and TRBJ1-4, with D perhaps matching TRBD1 (6 bases). CDR3 length: 14 residues. V lost 7 bases and J 7 bases, leaving 16 bases between the germline ends. Germline CDR1 is MNHNY and CDR2 is SVGAGI (reference sequence). The CDR3 DNA reads as TGTGCCAGCAAATGGGCAGGGGCGTCTGAAAAACTGTTTTTT. Translation: CASKWAGASEKLFF.

This clone was found once. This chain uses TRBV18 with TRBJ2-7, with D perhaps matching TRBD2 (5 bases). This CDR3 region has 15 residues. Germline V CDR1 and CDR2: KGHSH, LQKENI. Trimming left V 0 bases short and J 2 bases short, with 11 bases between. The DNA for the CDR3 is TGTGCCAGCTCACCACCGGAGGAACCCACCTACGAGCAGTACTTC. Translated, it gives CASSPPEEPTYEQYF.

The chain links TRBV2 to TRBJ2-7; D is undetermined. Trimming took off 2 bases at V and 0 bases at J, with 11 bases between the two ends. The CDR3 has 15 amino acids. Germline V gives CDR1 SNHLY, CDR2 FYNNEI. The CDR3 DNA reads as TGTGCCAGCAGTGAATCTTACCTGAGCTCCTACGAGCAGTACTTC. It encodes CASSESYLSSYEQYF.

On this clone: Other nucleotide sequences from this sample produce the same CDR3. J is TRBJ2-7 and V is TRBV9; 7 bases agree with TRBD2. This CDR3 has 14 residues. The germline V gene encodes CDR1 SGDLS and CDR2 YYNGEE. The V segment lost 0 bases and the J segment 4 bases; nucleotides outside the gene matches: 4. The CDR3 nucleotides read TGTGCCAGCAGCGTAGAGGGGACTACATACGAGCAGTACTTC. Protein: CASSVEGTTYEQYF.

V and J are TRBV5-1 and TRBJ2-3, with TRBD2 identical over 7 bases. This CDR3 comprises 16 residues. Trimming cost V 7 bases and J 1 base; bases outside gene matches: 12. Per germline, CDR1 SGHRS and CDR2 YFSETQ. The CDR3 DNA is TGCGCCAGCGCCTTGGGAGGACTAGAAGGCACAGATACGCAGTATTTT. It encodes CASALGGLEGTDTQYF.

The chain employs TRBV30 and TRBJ1-2, with TRBD1 as a possible D gene (5 bases). This CDR3 region has 13 residues. Trimming left V 0 bases short and J 6 bases short, with 11 bases between. CDR1 is GTSNPN and CDR2 is SVGIG in the germline V gene (reference sequence). CDR3 amino acids: CAWSVGPSNGYTF. CDR3 in DNA: TGTGCCTGGAGTGTGGGGCCTTCCAATGGCTACACCTTC.

Turning to this clone: The sample has other DNA sequences that encode this CDR3 too. V and J are TRBV7-9 and TRBJ1-1; maybe TRBD1 (5 bases). V lost 1 base and J lost 0, with 9 bases in between. The germline V gene has CDR1 SEHNR and CDR2 FQNEAQ (reference sequence). CDR3 size: 15 residues. The CDR3 nucleotides read TGTGCCAGCAGCTTAGGGGACGGTATGAACACTGAAGCTTTCTTT. It yields the protein CASSLGDGMNTEAFF. Full variable domain (remainder filled in from reference TRBV7-9 and TRBJ1-1): DTGVSQNPRHKITKRGQNVTFRCDPISEHNRLYWYRQTLGQGPEFLTYFQNEAQLEKSRLLSDRFSAERPKGSFSTLEIQRTEQGDSAMYLCASSLGDGMNTEAFFGQGTRLTVV.

This chain connects TRBV9 to TRBJ2-7; 7 bases line up with TRBD1. V was clipped by 4 bases and J by 0 bases; unmatched bases: 7. The CDR3 is 15 amino acids. Germline CDR1 reads SGDLS; CDR2 reads YYNGEE. The CDR3 sequence: CASSKSGQSSYEQYF. In DNA form, the CDR3 reads TGTGCCAGCAGCAAATCGGGACAGAGCTCCTACGAGCAGTACTTC.

As to this clone: This sample also contains other DNA sequences that code for the same CDR3. The chain is built from TRBV19 and TRBJ2-7, with D possibly matching TRBD2 (6 bases). CDR1 and CDR2 (germline): LNHDA, SQIVND (reference sequence). Trimming pared 3 bases from V and 1 base from J, leaving 10 bases between. The CDR3 is 14 amino acids. The CDR3 DNA is TGTGCCAGTAGTATGGCAGGAGGGTCCTACGAGCAGTACTTC. It translates to CASSMAGGSYEQYF.

The rearrangement links TRBV10-2 to TRBJ2-7, with a possible D match to TRBD1 (5 bases). Germline CDR1 WSHSY, CDR2 SAAADI. V was clipped by 3 bases and J by 6 bases, with 6 bases between them. This CDR3 has 11 residues. This chain's CDR3 is CASSDQGEQYF. The CDR3 DNA follows: TGCGCCAGCAGTGATCAGGGCGAGCAGTACTTC.

This sequence joins TRBV27 and TRBJ2-5, with 13 bases matching TRBD2. Germline-derived CDR1 and CDR2 are MNHEY and SMNVEV (reference sequence). The CDR3 has 17 amino acids. Unmatched junction bases numbered 9, after V lost 3 bases and J lost 5 bases. The CDR3, as DNA: TGTGCCAGCAGTTTGGGGACTAGCGGGATTGCGGCGGAGACCCAGTACTTC. Translating it yields CASSLGTSGIAAETQYF.

The V gene is TRBV28, the J gene TRBJ1-3; D unclear. The CDR3 contains 11 residues. V was clipped by 9 bases and J by 4 bases, with 7 bases between them. The germline V gene has CDR1 MDHEN and CDR2 SYDVKM. CDR3 DNA sequence: TGTGCCAGTCGAGAAGGAAACACCATATATTTT. This codes for CASREGNTIYF.

A single count supports this clone. V and J are TRBV7-8 and TRBJ1-1, with no clear D. Germline CDR1 SGHVS, CDR2 FQNEAQ. This CDR3 region has 16 residues. The germline V and J ends were trimmed by 0 bases and 4 bases, with 15 bases remaining between them. The CDR3 bases are TGTGCCAGCAGCTTAGCGCTATCGGAGGGAGGCACTGAAGCTTTCTTT. Translating it yields CASSLALSEGGTEAFF.

The CDR3 region is CSVVEGNGNEKLFF. The DNA for the CDR3 is TGCAGCGTTGTAGAGGGCAATGGGAACGAAAAACTGTTTTTT. The chain employs TRBV29-1 and TRBJ1-4; no definite D call. The length of the CDR3 is 14 residues. The germline V and J ends were trimmed by 4 bases and 8 bases, with 17 bases remaining between them. Germline values: CDR1 SQVTM, CDR2 ANQGSEA.

The rearrangement uses TRBV9 and TRBJ2-1, with D perhaps matching TRBD1 or TRBD2 (5 bases each). Per the germline V gene, CDR1 is SGDLS and CDR2 is YYNGEE. The CDR3 runs to 16 residues. V was pared by 4 bases and J by 0 bases, with 14 bases between. CDR3 DNA: TGTGCCAGCAGCACCGGGGCTAGTGGCTCCTACAATGAGCAGTTCTTC. Translating it yields CASSTGASGSYNEQFF.

The chain is built from TRBV7-2 and TRBJ2-5, with TRBD2 matching over 12 bases. This CDR3 has 16 amino acids. Germline trimming cut 4 bases from V and 5 bases from J; bases unmatched to any gene: 8. Germline-derived CDR1 and CDR2 are SGHTA and FQGNSA. Here the CDR3 reads CASSSGLAGNWETQYF. In DNA, the CDR3 is TGTGCCAGCAGCTCCGGACTAGCGGGGAACTGGGAGACCCAGTACTTC.